The 23 T cell receptor beta chains below come from one sample, sequenced in a study of vaccination and CD4 T cells after COVID-19. Treatment of the sample: roughly ten-day PBMC culture with coronavirus spike peptide pools or control peptides (ViraFEST assay). For these receptors, no antigen is known. CD4+ T cells that had been cultured provided DNA sequenced with the Oncomine TCR Beta short-read assay. TCRdb independently ran MiXCR on the PCR reads; one entry per CDR3 protein. The sample consists of roughly 10,000 distinct CDR3 sequences, around 58% of them appearing once. Material: CD4+ T cells from blood, cultured in vitro. These receptors were taken from a human donor who had recovered from COVID-19.

The rearrangement joins TRBV5-4 to TRBJ2-5; 7 bases agree with TRBD2. V shed 0 bases and J 5 bases; nucleotides not matched to a gene: 4. The CDR3 consists of 14 residues. Germline V CDR1 and CDR2: SGHNT, YYREEE (reference sequence). CDR3 coding DNA: TGTGCCAGCAGCTTGGAGACTAGCTTTGAGACCCAGTACTTC. It specifies CASSLETSFETQYF.

A single count supports this clonotype. The chain has TRBV18 and TRBJ2-7; no firm D call. CDR1 is KGHSH, CDR2 LQKENI, per germline. V lost 3 bases and J lost 6, with 9 bases in between. The CDR3 covers 12 residues. The CDR3 coding sequence is TGTGCCAGCTCACCGAATGGTGCCGAGCAGTACTTC. Residues: CASSPNGAEQYF.

The chain has TRBV5-8 and TRBJ2-2, with D perhaps TRBD1 (7 bases). The CDR3 has 16 residues. The V gene lost 4 bases and the J gene lost 5 bases, with 18 bases spanning the gap. From germline, CDR1 is SGHTS and CDR2 YDEGEE. Here the CDR3 DNA reads TGTGCCAGCAGCCGCCTCAGGGGGGTAGGAACCGGGGAGCTGTTTTTT. Encoded protein: CASSRLRGVGTGELFF. The whole variable domain, remainder taken from reference TRBV5-8 and TRBJ2-2, is EAGVTQSPTHLIKTRGQQATLRCSPISGHTSVYWYQQALGLGLQFLLWYDEGEERNRGNFPPRFSGRQFPNYSSELNVNALELEDSALYLCASSRLRGVGTGELFFGEGSRLTVL.

The chain links TRBV28 to TRBJ2-7, with 8 bases that match TRBD2. The CDR3 extends over 14 amino acids. V dropped 7 bases and J dropped 2; count of bases not matched to a gene: 7. CDR1 and CDR2 from the germline V gene are MDHEN and SYDVKM. The CDR3 DNA is TGTGCCAGCACTAAGCGGGAGTTTCCCTACGAGCAGTACTTC. Residues: CASTKREFPYEQYF. The full variable domain, its missing parts supplied by reference TRBV28 and TRBJ2-7, is DVKVTQSSRYLVKRTGEKVFLECVQDMDHENMFWYRQDPGLGLRLIYFSYDVKMKEKGDIPEGYSVSREKKERFSLILESASTNQTSMYLCASTKREFPYEQYFGPGTRLTVT.

The rearrangement joins TRBV6-1 to TRBJ1-3, with a weak D call TRBD1 (5 bases). V was clipped by 1 base and J by 5 bases, with 12 bases between them. Germline lookup yields CDR1 MNHNS and CDR2 SASEGT. The CDR3 is made up of 15 amino acids. CDR3 in amino acids: CASSEVEGPRNTIYF. The CDR3 DNA reads as TGTGCCAGCAGTGAAGTAGAGGGACCCAGAAACACCATATATTTT.

This chain joins TRBV6-2 or TRBV6-3 and TRBJ1-5, with TRBD1 matching over 7 bases. Germline CDR1 is MNHEY and CDR2 is SVGEGT. The CDR3 covers 15 residues. The V segment lost 5 bases and the J segment 2 bases; nucleotides outside the gene matches: 6. The CDR3 region is CASSTGTVGNQPQHF. CDR3 DNA: TGTGCCAGCAGTACGGGGACAGTGGGCAATCAGCCCCAGCATTTT.

This sequence joins TRBV19 and TRBJ1-2; D is possibly TRBD1 (6 bases). Trimming pared 5 bases from V and 4 bases from J, leaving 14 bases between. This CDR3 has 14 residues. The V gene's germline CDR1 is LNHDA and CDR2 SQIVND (reference sequence). The CDR3 nucleotides read TGTGCCAGTAGTCAGAGGACAGAAATCTATGGCTACACCTTC. Amino acids: CASSQRTEIYGYTF.

The chain has TRBV7-9 and TRBJ1-1; 11 nucleotides align to TRBD1. This CDR3 comprises 14 residues. V lost 5 bases and J lost 10; bases outside the gene matches: 9. The V gene's germline CDR1 is SEHNR and CDR2 FQNEAQ (reference sequence). The CDR3 bases are TGTGCCAGCAGCCAACGGACAGGGGGCGGGGGAGCTTTCTTT. It specifies CASSQRTGGGGAFF.

V usage is TRBV11-2 and J usage is TRBJ2-7, with D unclear. The length of the CDR3 is 15 residues. Between the trimmed V and J ends, which lost 0 bases and 1 base, there was a span of 10 bases. The germline CDR1 and CDR2 sequences are SGHAT and FQNNGV. CDR3 loop: CASSLDPGESYEQYF. The CDR3 DNA follows: TGTGCCAGCAGCTTAGATCCGGGCGAATCCTACGAGCAGTACTTC.

In this sample, this clonotype turned up a few times. This chain connects TRBV6-5 to TRBJ1-1; 9 bases map to TRBD1. With 4 bases clipped from V and 9 bases from J, the junction kept 9 bases outside the gene matches. This CDR3 spans 14 amino acids. Germline-derived CDR1 and CDR2 are MNHEY and SVGAGI. CDR3 DNA: TGTGCCAGCAGTTCCGATACAGGGGGCGGGAAAGCTTTCTTT. Amino acid sequence: CASSSDTGGGKAFF.

This rearrangement joins TRBV19 to TRBJ1-5, with TRBD1 matching 7 bases. This CDR3 spans 13 amino acids. Germline V gene data show CDR1 as LNHDA and CDR2 as SQIVND (reference sequence). The V segment lost 6 bases and the J segment 6 bases; nucleotides outside the gene matches: 5. CDR3 amino acids: CASSTDRVQPQHF. DNA of the CDR3: TGTGCCAGTAGCACAGACAGGGTTCAGCCCCAGCATTTT.

This clonotype turned up a few times. The DNA of the CDR3 is TGTGCCAGCAGGACCCCGGCCGGAGGGGAGCAGTACTTC. The encoded protein is CASRTPAGGEQYF. The genes are TRBV28 and TRBJ2-7; D is possibly TRBD2 (6 bases). The CDR3 consists of 13 residues. The germline gives CDR1 MDHEN, CDR2 SYDVKM. V was cut by 6 bases and J by 7 bases, with 16 bases left in between.

As concerns this clonotype: An end of the junction does not agree with germline; a read error may underlie this. This chain uses TRBV6-5 with TRBJ1-5; no reliable D call. The CDR3 length is 14 residues. CDR1 is MNHEY and CDR2 is SVGAGI in the germline V gene. CDR3 DNA: TGTGCCAGCAGTTACAAACGTAGCAATCAGCACCAGCATTTT. Protein: CASSYKRSNQHQHF.

This clonotype was counted only a few times. The rearrangement uses TRBV15 and TRBJ2-3; 8 bases line up with TRBD2. This CDR3 spans 14 amino acids. CDR1 and CDR2 (germline): LNHNV, YYDKDF (reference sequence). V was pared by 8 bases and J by 0 bases, with 4 bases of the junction left unmatched. CDR3 coding DNA: TGTGCCACCCGTGCGGGGGGAAGCACAGATACGCAGTATTTT. This encodes CATRAGGSTDTQYF.

The chain carries TRBV7-6 and TRBJ2-7, with TRBD2 identical over 8 bases. Losses at the gene ends were 5 bases for V and 4 bases for J; bases not matched to a gene: 10. The CDR3 has 15 amino acids. CDR1 and CDR2 from the germline V gene are SGHVS and FNYEAQ. CDR3 sequence: CASSASGGSPYEQYF. As DNA, the CDR3 is TGTGCCAGCAGCGCCTCGGGGGGGAGTCCTTACGAGCAGTACTTC.

This clonotype was counted between two and nine times. This chain joins TRBV10-3 and TRBJ1-1; TRBD1 is a possible D gene (5 bases). Germline values: CDR1 ENHRY, CDR2 SYGVKD. The CDR3 covers 14 residues. V was trimmed by 3 bases and J by 6 bases, leaving 14 bases between them. Here the CDR3 reads CAISDPREVAEAFF. For the CDR3, the DNA is TGTGCCATCAGTGACCCCAGGGAAGTGGCTGAAGCTTTCTTT.

By its share, this clonotype is large. This rearrangement joins TRBV6-1 to TRBJ2-1; a possible D gene is TRBD2 (6 bases). Trimming pared 3 bases from V and 12 bases from J, leaving 9 bases between. CDR3 length: 11 residues. Looked up from germline, CDR1 is MNHNS and CDR2 is SASEGT. The CDR3 region has the DNA TGTGCCAGCAGTGACGGGGGACCGCAGTTCTTC. Amino acid sequence: CASSDGGPQFF.

The V and J genes are TRBV6-2 or TRBV6-3 and TRBJ1-1; 9 bases are shared with TRBD1. The CDR3 totals 14 residues. The germline V gene has CDR1 MNHEY and CDR2 SVGEGT. Trimming at V came to 4 bases and at J to 6 bases, leaving 6 bases not matched to a gene. CDR3 residues: CASSWDRAFPEAFF. In nucleotides, the CDR3 is TGTGCCAGCAGTTGGGACAGGGCGTTTCCTGAAGCTTTCTTT.

The chain recombines TRBV10-3 with TRBJ2-7, with a possible D match to TRBD2 (5 bases). This CDR3 spans 13 amino acids. V gave up 10 bases and J gave up 0 bases, with 13 bases separating them. Germline V gene lookup returns CDR1 ENHRY and CDR2 SYGVKD. The CDR3 DNA sequence: TGTGCCACCGGGAACGATTTCTCCTACGAGCAGTACTTC. This encodes CATGNDFSYEQYF.

The chain employs TRBV2 and TRBJ2-1, with TRBD2 identical over 8 bases. The germline gives CDR1 SNHLY, CDR2 FYNNEI. This CDR3 is 11 amino acids long. V dropped 6 bases and J dropped 12; count of bases not matched to a gene: 4. DNA for the CDR3: TGTGCCAGCAGCAGGACTAGCCTGCAGTTCTTC. This codes for CASSRTSLQFF.

This clonotype was found once. J is TRBJ2-5 and V is TRBV2; weak D call: TRBD2 (6 bases). Germline CDR1 and CDR2: SNHLY and FYNNEI. Trimming took 6 bases from V and 0 from J, leaving 14 bases between them. The CDR3 totals 15 residues. CDR3 DNA sequence: TGTGCCAGCAGACCCCCGGGAGCCTACCAAGAGACCCAGTACTTC. As protein: CASRPPGAYQETQYF.

This chain connects TRBV6-1 to TRBJ2-7, with a weak D call TRBD1 (6 bases). The V end was cut by 6 bases, the J end by 3 bases, with 9 bases between. The CDR3 sequence is 12 residues long. Germline lookup yields CDR1 MNHNS and CDR2 SASEGT. The CDR3 reads CASRTGDYEQYF. The CDR3, as DNA: TGTGCCAGCAGGACAGGTGACTACGAGCAGTACTTC.

V is TRBV19 and J is TRBJ1-6; 7 bases match TRBD1. J gave up 7 bases and V 6 bases, and 6 bases lay outside the gene matches. This CDR3 contains 14 residues. Germline V gene data show CDR1 as LNHDA and CDR2 as SQIVND (reference sequence). Here the CDR3 DNA reads TGTGCCAGTAGGGACGGGACAGCGAATTCACCCCTCCACTTT. Protein: CASRDGTANSPLHF.